Listed below are T cell receptor beta chains from one sample, sequenced in a study of blood T cell repertoires in COVID-19. Clones were read by immunoSEQ multiplex PCR, and TCRdb kept only the in-frame ones, dropping some. The repertoire includes roughly 110,000 clones, approximately 80% of them detected once, and roughly 0.83% sits in the top ten. Source material: peripheral blood. All receptors come from an older woman with acute or convalescent COVID-19. CDR3s include the opening cysteine and the closing phenylalanine or tryptophan. D genes are given only for firm matches. Some rows mark clone size as missing; the rest say once, few, many or name a class of expanded clone.

v_call: TRBV4-1; clone_size: NA; d_call: NA; j_call: TRBJ1-1; cdr3_nt: TGCGCCAGCTCCTCTGCTACGATTGACAGCCCCGCTTTCTTT; cdr3_aa: CASSSATIDSPAFF
v_call: TRBV5-4; clone_size: few; d_call: NA; j_call: TRBJ1-6; cdr3_nt: TGTGCCAGCAGCCCCGGGGGGCGATCTAATTCACCCCTCCACTTT; cdr3_aa: CASSPGGRSNSPLHF
v_call: TRBV7-2; clone_size: NA; d_call: TRBD2; j_call: TRBJ2-7; cdr3_nt: TGTGCCAGCAGCTTAGCGCTCGGTAGCGGGACGCGTCAGGACGAGCAGTACTTC; cdr3_aa: CASSLALGSGTRQDEQYF
v_call: TRBV5-1; clone_size: NA; d_call: NA; j_call: TRBJ2-1; cdr3_nt: TGCGCCAGCAGCCCACGAGGGGGGCGGGAGACAAGAAATGAGCAGTTCTTC; cdr3_aa: CASSPRGGRETRNEQFF
v_call: TRBV19; clone_size: NA; d_call: TRBD1; j_call: TRBJ1-5; cdr3_nt: TGTGCCAGTAGCTTCGTCTTCGACAGGGCAAGCAATCAGCCCCAGCATTTT; cdr3_aa: CASSFVFDRASNQPQHF
v_call: TRBV29-1; clone_size: few; d_call: NA; j_call: TRBJ2-5; cdr3_nt: TGCAGCGTTAGTATCAGCCAAGAGACCCAGTACTTC; cdr3_aa: CSVSISQETQYF
v_call: TRBV19; clone_size: NA; d_call: NA; j_call: TRBJ1-5; cdr3_nt: TGTGCCAGTAGTATCGGGGGTGGACAGCCCCAGCATTTT; cdr3_aa: CASSIGGGQPQHF
v_call: TRBV15; clone_size: NA; d_call: TRBD1; j_call: TRBJ2-1; cdr3_nt: TGTGCCACCAGCAGGGGAACAGGGGGCGCCTACAATGAGCAGTTCTTC; cdr3_aa: CATSRGTGGAYNEQFF
v_call: TRBV7-2; clone_size: NA; d_call: TRBD1; j_call: TRBJ2-7; cdr3_nt: TGTGCCAGCAGTCGGGACAGGAGCTCCTACGAGCAGTACTTC; cdr3_aa: CASSRDRSSYEQYF
v_call: TRBV5-1; clone_size: NA; d_call: NA; j_call: TRBJ1-6; cdr3_nt: TGCGCCAGCAGCCCCTTCCTCCAGGGAAATTCACCCCTCCACTTT; cdr3_aa: CASSPFLQGNSPLHF
v_call: TRBV3-1/TRBV3-2; clone_size: once; d_call: TRBD1; j_call: TRBJ1-3; cdr3_nt: TGTGCCAGCAGCCCGACAGGGGTCGGTGGAAACACCATATATTTT; cdr3_aa: CASSPTGVGGNTIYF
v_call: TRBV6-5; clone_size: NA; d_call: TRBD1; j_call: TRBJ2-3; cdr3_nt: TGTGCCAGCAGTTGGGGACAGGGGACAGATACGCAGTATTTT; cdr3_aa: CASSWGQGTDTQYF
v_call: TRBV5-1; clone_size: few; d_call: NA; j_call: TRBJ1-4; cdr3_nt: TGCGCCAGCAGCTTGGCCCCTCTCGGAGACTCGAATGAAAAACTGTTTTTT; cdr3_aa: CASSLAPLGDSNEKLFF
v_call: TRBV19; clone_size: NA; d_call: TRBD1; j_call: TRBJ1-5; cdr3_nt: TGTGCCAGTAGTAGGGACAGTTCGTTTTCGTCCCAGCATTTT; cdr3_aa: CASSRDSSFSSQHF
v_call: TRBV2; clone_size: NA; d_call: NA; j_call: TRBJ1-5; cdr3_nt: TGTGCCAGCAGTGTTTTTGGGGGCGGTCAGCCCCAGCATTTT; cdr3_aa: CASSVFGGGQPQHF
v_call: TRBV7-2; clone_size: NA; d_call: TRBD1; j_call: TRBJ2-7; cdr3_nt: TGTGCCAGCAGCTTACTACCGGGACAGATCTCCTACGAGCAGTACTTC; cdr3_aa: CASSLLPGQISYEQYF
v_call: TRBV6-5; clone_size: NA; d_call: NA; j_call: TRBJ2-2; cdr3_nt: TGTGCCAGCAGCCGCCCAGGGGACACCGGGGAGCTGTTTTTT; cdr3_aa: CASSRPGDTGELFF
v_call: TRBV5-4; clone_size: NA; d_call: TRBD1; j_call: TRBJ1-4; cdr3_nt: TGTGCCAGCAGCTTACAGGGGGGGTCGGAAGAAAAACTGTTTTTT; cdr3_aa: CASSLQGGSEEKLFF
v_call: TRBV15; clone_size: NA; d_call: TRBD2; j_call: TRBJ2-1; cdr3_nt: TGTGCCACCAGCAGAGGGGCGGGAGGGCCCCTGAACAATGAGCAGTTCTTC; cdr3_aa: CATSRGAGGPLNNEQFF
v_call: TRBV7-7; clone_size: once; d_call: TRBD2; j_call: TRBJ2-2; cdr3_nt: TGTGCCAGCAGCTTAACACTAGCGGGGGCGATCACCGGGGAGCTGTTTTTT; cdr3_aa: CASSLTLAGAITGELFF
v_call: TRBV18; clone_size: NA; d_call: TRBD1; j_call: TRBJ2-2; cdr3_nt: TGTGCCAGCTCACCCACAGGGGACCCCGCCGGGGAGCTGTTTTTT; cdr3_aa: CASSPTGDPAGELFF
v_call: TRBV4-2; clone_size: NA; d_call: NA; j_call: TRBJ2-3; cdr3_nt: TGTGCCAGCAGCCAAGTTGCTAGCGACCCCGATCCGCAGTATTTT; cdr3_aa: CASSQVASDPDPQYF
v_call: TRBV19; clone_size: NA; d_call: NA; j_call: TRBJ1-1; cdr3_nt: TGTGCCAGTAGTATAGTTACAGGAAACACTGAAGCTTTCTTT; cdr3_aa: CASSIVTGNTEAFF
v_call: TRBV5-5; clone_size: NA; d_call: NA; j_call: TRBJ2-1; cdr3_nt: TGTGCCAGCAGCTTGTTCGTGGCTCGAGAGCAGTTCTTC; cdr3_aa: CASSLFVAREQFF
v_call: TRBV29-1; clone_size: NA; d_call: TRBD2; j_call: TRBJ2-7; cdr3_nt: TGCAGCTTTAGCGGGATGAAGAACGAGCAGTACTTC; cdr3_aa: CSFSGMKNEQYF
v_call: TRBV11-2; clone_size: NA; d_call: TRBD2; j_call: TRBJ2-1; cdr3_nt: TGTGCCAGCAGCTTAGATGGGCTAGCGGGGGCCAATGAGCAGTTCTTC; cdr3_aa: CASSLDGLAGANEQFF
v_call: TRBV5-1; clone_size: NA; d_call: TRBD1; j_call: TRBJ2-2; cdr3_nt: TGCGCCAGCAGCCTTGTGGGACAGGGGACCGGGGAGCTGTTTTTT; cdr3_aa: CASSLVGQGTGELFF
v_call: TRBV5-1; clone_size: NA; d_call: TRBD1; j_call: TRBJ2-7; cdr3_nt: TGCGCCAGCAGCTTGGCCCTGGGACAGGGGAACTACGAGCAGTACTTC; cdr3_aa: CASSLALGQGNYEQYF
v_call: TRBV6-1; clone_size: NA; d_call: TRBD1; j_call: TRBJ1-5; cdr3_nt: TGTGCCAGCAGTGAGGTGGTGACAGGGAACCAGCCCCAGCATTTT; cdr3_aa: CASSEVVTGNQPQHF
v_call: TRBV25-1; clone_size: NA; d_call: NA; j_call: TRBJ1-5; cdr3_nt: TGTGCCAGTTCCGGTCAGGACAACCTACCCGGTCAGCCCCAGCATTTT; cdr3_aa: CASSGQDNLPGQPQHF
v_call: TRBV5-1; clone_size: NA; d_call: TRBD1; j_call: TRBJ2-5; cdr3_nt: TGCGCCAGCAGCTCCCGCAGGGGGCGGGAAGAGACCCAGTACTTC; cdr3_aa: CASSSRRGREETQYF
v_call: TRBV18; clone_size: NA; d_call: NA; j_call: TRBJ2-3; cdr3_nt: TGTGCCAGCTCAACTCGGGTGGGAGGAGGCACAGATACGCAGTATTTT; cdr3_aa: CASSTRVGGGTDTQYF
v_call: TRBV12-3/TRBV12-4; clone_size: NA; d_call: NA; j_call: TRBJ1-3; cdr3_nt: TGTGCCAGCAGGCAGGGGAACACCATATATTTT; cdr3_aa: CASRQGNTIYF
v_call: TRBV9; clone_size: NA; d_call: TRBD2; j_call: TRBJ2-2; cdr3_nt: TGTGCCAGCAGCGTACTAGCGGAGTACACCGGGGAGCTGTTTTTT; cdr3_aa: CASSVLAEYTGELFF
v_call: TRBV3-1/TRBV3-2; clone_size: NA; d_call: TRBD1; j_call: TRBJ1-5; cdr3_nt: TGTGCCAGCAGCTCGACAGGGAGTAGCAATCAGCCCCAGCATTTT; cdr3_aa: CASSSTGSSNQPQHF
v_call: TRBV7-3; clone_size: NA; d_call: TRBD2; j_call: TRBJ2-7; cdr3_nt: TGTGCCAGCAGCCGAGACGGGAGGACCGAGCAGTACTTC; cdr3_aa: CASSRDGRTEQYF
v_call: TRBV12-3/TRBV12-4; clone_size: few; d_call: NA; j_call: TRBJ2-3; cdr3_nt: TGTGCCAGCAGTTTCAGGGGCACAGATACGCAGTATTTT; cdr3_aa: CASSFRGTDTQYF
v_call: TRBV14; clone_size: NA; d_call: TRBD2; j_call: TRBJ2-1; cdr3_nt: TGTGCCAGCAATAGCGGGGGGGCATTAGGGGTCTACAATGAGCAGTTCTTC; cdr3_aa: CASNSGGALGVYNEQFF
v_call: TRBV5-1; clone_size: NA; d_call: NA; j_call: TRBJ2-2; cdr3_nt: TGCGCCAGCAGCCCCTTCGGGACCGGGGAGCTGTTTTTT; cdr3_aa: CASSPFGTGELFF
v_call: TRBV2; clone_size: NA; d_call: TRBD1; j_call: TRBJ2-7; cdr3_nt: TGTGCCAGCAGGGGGACAGGTCTTCCCTACGAGCAGTACTTC; cdr3_aa: CASRGTGLPYEQYF
v_call: TRBV18; clone_size: NA; d_call: NA; j_call: TRBJ1-5; cdr3_nt: TGTGCCAGCTCCGCGACTTCCGAGATGCCCCAGCATTTT; cdr3_aa: CASSATSEMPQHF
v_call: TRBV7-7; clone_size: NA; d_call: TRBD1; j_call: TRBJ1-2; cdr3_nt: TGTGCCAGCAGCTCGGAGGGACAGGTGGATTATGGCTACACCTTC; cdr3_aa: CASSSEGQVDYGYTF
v_call: TRBV21-1; clone_size: NA; d_call: NA; j_call: TRBJ2-7; cdr3_nt: TGTGCCAGCAGCAAAGCGGGGGGTAGCCCTGGGAACGAGCAGTACTTC; cdr3_aa: CASSKAGGSPGNEQYF